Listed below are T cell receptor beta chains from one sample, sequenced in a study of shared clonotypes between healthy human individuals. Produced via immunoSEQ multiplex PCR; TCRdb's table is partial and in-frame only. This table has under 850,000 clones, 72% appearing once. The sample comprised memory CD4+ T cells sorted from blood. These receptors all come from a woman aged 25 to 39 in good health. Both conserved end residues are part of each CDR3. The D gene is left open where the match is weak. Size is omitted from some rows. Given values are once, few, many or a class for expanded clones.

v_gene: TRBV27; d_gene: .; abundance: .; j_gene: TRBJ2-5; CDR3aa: CASSMGVEQYF; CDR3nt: TGTGCCAGCAGTATGGGTGTGGAGCAGTACTTC
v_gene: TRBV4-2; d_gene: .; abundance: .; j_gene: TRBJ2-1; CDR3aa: CASSPLGARTEQFF; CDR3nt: TGTGCCAGCAGCCCACTCGGGGCTAGGACTGAGCAGTTCTTC
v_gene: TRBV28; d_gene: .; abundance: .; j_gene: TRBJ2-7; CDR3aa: CASEEHRDPYEQYF; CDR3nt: TGTGCCAGTGAAGAACACAGGGACCCCTACGAGCAGTACTTC
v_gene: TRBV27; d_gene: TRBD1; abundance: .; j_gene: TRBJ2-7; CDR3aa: CASSPDRANSYEQYF; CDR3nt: TGTGCCAGCAGTCCGGACAGGGCGAACTCCTACGAGCAGTACTTC
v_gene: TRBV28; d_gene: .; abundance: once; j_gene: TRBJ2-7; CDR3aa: CASSLGQADSHEQYF; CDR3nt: TGTGCCAGCAGTTTGGGCCAGGCCGATTCCCATGAGCAGTACTTC
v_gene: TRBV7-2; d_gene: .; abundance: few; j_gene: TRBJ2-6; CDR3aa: CASSLAGGIGANVLTF; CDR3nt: TGTGCCAGCAGCTTAGCGGGAGGTATTGGGGCCAACGTCCTGACTTTC
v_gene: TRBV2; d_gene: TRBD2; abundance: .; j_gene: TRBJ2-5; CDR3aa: CASTKGVAGTQETQYF; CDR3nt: TGTGCCAGCACCAAAGGGGTAGCGGGTACTCAAGAGACCCAGTACTTC
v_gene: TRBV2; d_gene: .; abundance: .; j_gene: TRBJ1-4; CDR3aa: CASSVQGATNEKLFF; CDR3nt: TGTGCCAGCAGCGTTCAGGGTGCAACTAATGAAAAACTGTTTTTT
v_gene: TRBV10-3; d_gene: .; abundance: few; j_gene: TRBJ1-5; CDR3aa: CAISVQGSGEPQHF; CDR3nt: TGTGCCATCAGCGTCCAGGGGTCCGGGGAGCCCCAGCATTTT
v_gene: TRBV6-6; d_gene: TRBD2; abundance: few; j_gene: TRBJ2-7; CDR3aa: CASSYSSGTTEQYF; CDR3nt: TGTGCCAGCAGTTACTCGAGCGGGACGACCGAGCAGTACTTC
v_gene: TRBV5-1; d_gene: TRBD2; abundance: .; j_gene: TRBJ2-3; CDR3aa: CASGGRGTDTQYF; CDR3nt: TGCGCCAGCGGCGGGAGGGGCACAGATACGCAGTATTTT
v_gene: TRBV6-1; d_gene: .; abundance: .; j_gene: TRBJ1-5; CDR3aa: CASSESGQRNQPQHF; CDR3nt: TGTGCCAGCAGTGAAAGCGGACAGCGAAATCAGCCCCAGCATTTT
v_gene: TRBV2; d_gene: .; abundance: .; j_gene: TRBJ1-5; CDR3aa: CASSARGLGGPQHF; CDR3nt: TGTGCCAGCAGTGCAAGGGGACTAGGCGGACCCCAGCATTTT
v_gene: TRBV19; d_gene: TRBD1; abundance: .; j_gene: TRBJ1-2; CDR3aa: CARKGQEYGYTF; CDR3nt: TGTGCCAGAAAGGGACAGGAGTATGGCTACACCTTC
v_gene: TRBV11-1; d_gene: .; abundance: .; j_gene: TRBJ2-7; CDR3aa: CASSYGSRGIEQYF; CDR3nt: TGTGCCAGCAGCTATGGCAGTCGAGGGATCGAGCAGTACTTC
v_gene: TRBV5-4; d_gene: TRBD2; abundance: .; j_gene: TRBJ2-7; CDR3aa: CASSPTSGSPYEQYF; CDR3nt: TGTGCCAGCAGCCCCACTAGCGGGAGTCCCTACGAGCAGTACTTC
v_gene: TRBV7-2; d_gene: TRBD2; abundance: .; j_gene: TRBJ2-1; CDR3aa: CASRYRAGAVGEQFF; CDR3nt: TGTGCCAGCCGCTACCGAGCGGGAGCGGTGGGGGAGCAGTTCTTC
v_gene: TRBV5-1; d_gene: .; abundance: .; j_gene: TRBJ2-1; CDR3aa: CASSWTNNEQFF; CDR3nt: TGCGCCAGCAGCTGGACCAACAATGAGCAGTTCTTC
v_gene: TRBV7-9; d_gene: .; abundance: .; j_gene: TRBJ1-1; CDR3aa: CASSRDSMNTEAFF; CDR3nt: TGTGCCAGCAGCCGGGACTCTATGAACACTGAAGCTTTCTTT
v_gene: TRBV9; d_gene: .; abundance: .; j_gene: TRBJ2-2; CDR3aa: CASSFSVGELFF; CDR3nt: TGTGCCAGCAGCTTCTCTGTCGGGGAGCTGTTTTTT
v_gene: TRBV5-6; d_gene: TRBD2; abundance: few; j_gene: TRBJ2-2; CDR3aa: CASSLVAGGSVGELFF; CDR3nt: TGTGCCAGCAGCTTGGTAGCGGGAGGTAGTGTCGGGGAGCTGTTTTTT
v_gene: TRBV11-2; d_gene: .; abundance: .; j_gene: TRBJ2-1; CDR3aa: CASSLSGAYNEQFF; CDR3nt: TGTGCCAGCAGCTTATCGGGAGCCTACAATGAGCAGTTCTTC
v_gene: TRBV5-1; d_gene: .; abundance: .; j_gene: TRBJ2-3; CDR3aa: CASSLVGHTTDTQYF; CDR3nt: TGCGCCAGCAGCTTGGTAGGTCACACCACAGATACGCAGTATTTT
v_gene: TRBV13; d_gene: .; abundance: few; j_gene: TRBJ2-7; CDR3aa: CASSSLDSPYEQYF; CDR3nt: TGTGCCAGCAGTTCACTAGACAGCCCCTACGAGCAGTACTTC
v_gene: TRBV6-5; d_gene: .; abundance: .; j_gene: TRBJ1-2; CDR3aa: CASSYGGASYGYTF; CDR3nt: TGTGCCAGCAGTTACGGTGGGGCGAGCTATGGCTACACCTTC
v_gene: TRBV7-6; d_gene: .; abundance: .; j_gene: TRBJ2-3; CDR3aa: CASSFGLHGDTQYF; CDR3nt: TGTGCCAGCAGCTTCGGACTGCATGGAGATACGCAGTATTTT
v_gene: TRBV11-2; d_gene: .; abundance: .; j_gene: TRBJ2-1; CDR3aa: CASSLVSLGANEQFF; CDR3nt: TGTGCCAGCAGCTTAGTCTCACTAGGGGCCAATGAGCAGTTCTTC
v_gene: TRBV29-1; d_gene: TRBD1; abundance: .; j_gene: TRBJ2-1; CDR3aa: CSVTGGGEGNEQFF; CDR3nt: TGCAGCGTCACAGGGGGCGGGGAGGGAAATGAGCAGTTCTTC
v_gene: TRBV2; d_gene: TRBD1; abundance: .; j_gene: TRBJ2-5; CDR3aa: CASSFGQGRQETQYF; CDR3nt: TGTGCCAGCAGTTTTGGACAGGGAAGGCAAGAGACCCAGTACTTC
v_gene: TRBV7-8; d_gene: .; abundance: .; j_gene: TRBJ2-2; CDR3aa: CASSLSPGIQNTGELFF; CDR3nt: TGTGCCAGCAGTTTGAGTCCGGGGATTCAGAACACCGGGGAGCTGTTTTTT
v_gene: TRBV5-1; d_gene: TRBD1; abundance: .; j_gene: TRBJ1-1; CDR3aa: CASSSQPGTENTEAFF; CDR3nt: TGCGCCAGCAGCTCACAACCCGGGACAGAGAACACTGAAGCTTTCTTT
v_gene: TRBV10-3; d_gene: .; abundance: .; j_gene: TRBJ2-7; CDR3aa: CAISDKGGGLYEQYF; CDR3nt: TGTGCCATCAGTGACAAGGGGGGTGGACTCTACGAGCAGTACTTC
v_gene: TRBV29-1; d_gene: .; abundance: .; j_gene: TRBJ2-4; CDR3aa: CSVQGGSNIQYF; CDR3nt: TGCAGCGTTCAGGGGGGTTCAAACATTCAGTACTTC
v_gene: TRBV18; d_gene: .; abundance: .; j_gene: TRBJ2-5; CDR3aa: CASSPGTSGQETQYF; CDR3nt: TGTGCCAGCTCACCAGGGACCAGCGGCCAAGAGACCCAGTACTTC
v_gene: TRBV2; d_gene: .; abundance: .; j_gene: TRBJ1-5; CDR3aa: CASSSVSATQPQHF; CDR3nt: TGTGCCAGCAGTTCGGTGAGCGCGACTCAGCCCCAGCATTTT
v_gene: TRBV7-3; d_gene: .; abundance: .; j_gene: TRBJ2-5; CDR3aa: CASSLNFGETQYF; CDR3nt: TGTGCCAGCAGCTTAAACTTCGGGGAGACCCAGTACTTC
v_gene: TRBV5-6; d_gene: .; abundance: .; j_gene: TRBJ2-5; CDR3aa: CASSLTGLRQETQYF; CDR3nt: TGTGCCAGCAGCTTGACCGGGTTACGCCAAGAGACCCAGTACTTC
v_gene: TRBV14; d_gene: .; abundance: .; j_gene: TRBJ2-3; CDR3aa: CASSQEAHGTDTQYF; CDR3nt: TGTGCCAGCAGCCAAGAAGCCCACGGGACAGATACGCAGTATTTT
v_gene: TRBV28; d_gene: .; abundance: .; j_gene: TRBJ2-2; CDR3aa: CASSPDIANTGELFF; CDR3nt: TGTGCCAGCAGTCCTGACATCGCGAACACCGGGGAGCTGTTTTTT
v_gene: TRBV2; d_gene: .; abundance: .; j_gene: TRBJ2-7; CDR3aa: CASSGISAWDYEQYF; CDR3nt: TGTGCCAGCAGTGGCATTAGCGCGTGGGACTACGAGCAGTACTTC